The text below deals with one T cell receptor (beta chain). Antigen: not known. The protocol was immunoSEQ multiplex PCR, while the TCRdb copy is restricted to in-frame clones and leaves out a portion. The table has some 36,000 clones, approximately 88% seen once; the top ten hold approximately 7%. The data were taken from a study of T cell responses to AZD1222 COVID-19 vaccine. Notes on the study in general: Recipients of two AZD1222 doses showed rising Spike-specific TCR breadth and depth. Mostly white British, mostly female donors; authors suggested clonal diversity may be underestimated. It was only six AZD1222 recipients who were seropositive at baseline.

This specimen consisted of peripheral blood, obtained on day 0 of AZD1222 vaccination. The clonotype comes from an adult in good health.

CDR3 loop: CASSQVPSDFNNEQFF. The CDR3 DNA reads as TGCGCCAGCAGCCAAGTCCCCTCGGATTTCAACAATGAGCAGTTCTTC. The chain couples TRBV4-1 to TRBJ2-1; D gene uncertain. The CDR3 runs 16 residues. Germline V gene data show CDR1 as MGHRA and CDR2 as YSYEKL. Trimming pared 1 base from V and 5 bases from J, leaving 15 bases between.